This TCR beta chain was identified during a study of T-cell reconstitution after alpha-beta-depleted transplantation in children. Points from the study as a whole: From newly produced T cells came most of the T-cell counts and diversity one year after transplant. Several patients had high TCRbeta diversity at day 60; it came from surviving recipient T cells and thymic progenitors. Roughly two months post-transplant, alpha-beta T cells reportedly originated from several hundred graft clones that had expanded.

As for this clonotype: What it binds is not known.

The ends lost 4 bases at V and 0 bases at J; junction bases unmatched: 12. Looked up from germline, CDR1 is MNHEY and CDR2 is SVGEGT. CDR3 length: 19 residues. Researchers prepared the TCRbeta library using unique molecular identifiers, the study reports. TCRdb itself ran the PCR reads through MiXCR, one entry per CDR3 protein. The profile shows around 130,000 distinct CDR3 sequences, roughly 9.7% of them singletons. The receptor's source is a girl under three years old who had a stem cell transplant for combined immunodeficiency, so the T cells may come from the graft donor. Specimen: PBMCs, mostly from graft donor cells, collected 180 days after TCRalphabeta/CD19-depleted stem cell transplant. This chain joins TRBV6-2 or TRBV6-3 and TRBJ2-4; 10 nucleotides align to TRBD2. The CDR3, as DNA: TGTGCCAGCAGTTTGATCGGACTAGCGGCGGGCTTAGCCAAAAACATTCAGTACTTC. Amino acid sequence: CASSLIGLAAGLAKNIQYF.